Below, one T cell receptor beta chain is given with its context. The CDR3 extends over 14 amino acids. The germline V gene encodes CDR1 KGHSH and CDR2 LQKENI. V lost 3 bases and J 6 bases, leaving 15 bases between the germline ends. The sample originates from a study of blood T cell repertoires in COVID-19. Measured with immunoSEQ multiplex PCR; TCRdb has only the in-frame clones, and not every one. Of a few hundred thousand clones listed, 70% to 90% are singletons. This TCR came from a woman aged 45 to 65 who had been exposed to COVID-19. Sequences were obtained from PBMCs or T cells enriched from blood (not recorded which). V is TRBV18 and J is TRBJ2-7; maybe TRBD1 (6 bases). CDR3 in amino acids: CASSPLTQGGEQYF. The CDR3 region has the DNA TGTGCCAGCTCACCTCTTACACAGGGTGGCGAGCAGTACTTC.